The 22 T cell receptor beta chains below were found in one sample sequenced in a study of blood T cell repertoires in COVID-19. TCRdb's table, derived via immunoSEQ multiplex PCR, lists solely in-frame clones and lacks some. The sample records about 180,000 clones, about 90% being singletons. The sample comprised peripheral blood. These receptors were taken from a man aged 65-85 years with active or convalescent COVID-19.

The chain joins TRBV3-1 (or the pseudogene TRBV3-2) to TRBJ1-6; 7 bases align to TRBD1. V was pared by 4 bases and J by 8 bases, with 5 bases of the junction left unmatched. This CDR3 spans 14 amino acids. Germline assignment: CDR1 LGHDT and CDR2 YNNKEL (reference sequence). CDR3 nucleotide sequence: TGTGCCAGCAGCCGAGGGGGCCGCGATTCACCCCTCCACTTT. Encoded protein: CASSRGGRDSPLHF.

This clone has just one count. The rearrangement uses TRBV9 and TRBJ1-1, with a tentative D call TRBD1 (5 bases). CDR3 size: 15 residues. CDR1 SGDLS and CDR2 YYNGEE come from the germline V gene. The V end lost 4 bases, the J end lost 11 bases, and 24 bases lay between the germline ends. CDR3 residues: CASSPASGAPGDAFF. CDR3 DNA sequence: TGTGCCAGCAGCCCAGCTTCTGGGGCGCCGGGGGACGCTTTCTTT. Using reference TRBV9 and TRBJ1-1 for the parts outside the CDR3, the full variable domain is DSGVTQTPKHLITATGQRVTLRCSPRSGDLSVYWYQQSLDQGLQFLIQYYNGEERAKGNILERFSAQQFPDLHSELNLSSLELGDSALYFCASSPASGAPGDAFFGQGTRLTVV.

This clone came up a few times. As DNA, the CDR3 is TGTGCCACCGCCGGGACAGGGGGCAATCAGCCCCAGCATTTT. Translation gives CATAGTGGNQPQHF. The J gene is TRBJ1-5, the V gene TRBV27; 10 nucleotides match TRBD1. With V trimmed by 10 bases and J by 2 bases, 5 bases remained unmatched. The CDR3 runs to 14 residues. Germline V gene sequence: CDR1 MNHEY, CDR2 SMNVEV (reference sequence).

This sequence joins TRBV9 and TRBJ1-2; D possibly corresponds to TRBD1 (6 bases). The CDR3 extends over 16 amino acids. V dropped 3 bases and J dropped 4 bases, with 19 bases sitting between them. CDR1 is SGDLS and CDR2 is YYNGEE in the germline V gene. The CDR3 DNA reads TGTGCCAGCAGCGCCTCCTCGGGGGCGGGGGGCTATGGCTACACCTTC. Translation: CASSASSGAGGYGYTF.

CDR3 in DNA: TGTGCCAGCAGTCTGGACAGGGGTTTTGAAGCTTTCTTT. Its translation is CASSLDRGFEAFF. This rearrangement joins TRBV27 to TRBJ1-1; the match to TRBD1 covers 9 bases. This CDR3 spans 13 amino acids. Trimming cost V 5 bases and J 7 bases; bases outside gene matches: 5. The V gene's germline CDR1 is MNHEY and CDR2 SMNVEV (reference sequence).

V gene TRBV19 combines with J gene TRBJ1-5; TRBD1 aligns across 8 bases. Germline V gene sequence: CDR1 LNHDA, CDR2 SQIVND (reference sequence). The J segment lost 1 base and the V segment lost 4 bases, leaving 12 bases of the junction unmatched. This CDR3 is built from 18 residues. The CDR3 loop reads CASSTVDRAVYSNQPQHF. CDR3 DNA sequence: TGTGCCAGTAGTACCGTGGACAGGGCCGTATACAGCAATCAGCCCCAGCATTTT. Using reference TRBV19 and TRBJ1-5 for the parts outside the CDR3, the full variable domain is DGGITQSPKYLFRKEGQNVTLSCEQNLNHDAMYWYRQDPGQGLRLIYYSQIVNDFQKGDIAEGYSVSREKKESFPLTVTSAQKNPTAFYLCASSTVDRAVYSNQPQHFGDGTRLSIL.

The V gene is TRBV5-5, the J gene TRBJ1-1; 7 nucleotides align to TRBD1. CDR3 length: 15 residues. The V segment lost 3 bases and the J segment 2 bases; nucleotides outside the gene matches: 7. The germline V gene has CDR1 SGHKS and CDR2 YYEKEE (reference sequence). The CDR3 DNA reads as TGTGCCAGCAGCTCGCGGGACAGCGTAAACACTGAAGCTTTCTTT. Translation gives CASSSRDSVNTEAFF.

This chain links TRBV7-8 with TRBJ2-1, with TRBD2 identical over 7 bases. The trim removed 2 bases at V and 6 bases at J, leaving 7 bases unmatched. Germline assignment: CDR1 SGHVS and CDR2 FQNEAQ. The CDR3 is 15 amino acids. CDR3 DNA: TGTGCCAGCAGCTTAAGAAGCGGGAATGTCAATGAGCAGTTCTTC. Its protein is CASSLRSGNVNEQFF. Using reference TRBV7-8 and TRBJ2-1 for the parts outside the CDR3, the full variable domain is GAGVSQSPRYKVAKRGQDVALRCDPISGHVSLFWYQQALGQGPEFLTYFQNEAQLDKSGLPSDRFFAERPEGSVSTLKIQRTQQEDSAVYLCASSLRSGNVNEQFFGPGTRLTVL.

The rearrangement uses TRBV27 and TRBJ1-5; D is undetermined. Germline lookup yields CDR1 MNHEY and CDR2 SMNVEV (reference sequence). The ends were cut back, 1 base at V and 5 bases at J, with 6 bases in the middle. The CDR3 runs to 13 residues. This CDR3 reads CASSLFEDQPQHF. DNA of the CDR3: TGTGCCAGCAGTTTATTTGAGGATCAGCCCCAGCATTTT.

CDR3 sequence (DNA): TGTGCCAGCAGCTTAGGTAGCGGGAGCTCCTACGAGCAGTACTTC. Translation: CASSLGSGSSYEQYF. The chain carries TRBV7-2 and TRBJ2-7; 9 bases are a match to TRBD2. V lost 1 base to trimming and J lost 0 bases; unmatched junction nucleotides: 1. The CDR3 runs to 15 residues. Germline assignment: CDR1 SGHTA and CDR2 FQGNSA.

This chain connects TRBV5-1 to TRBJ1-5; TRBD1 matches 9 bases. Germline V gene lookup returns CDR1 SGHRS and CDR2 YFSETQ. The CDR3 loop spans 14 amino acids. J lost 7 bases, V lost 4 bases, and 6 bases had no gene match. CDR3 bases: TGCGCCAGCAGCCCGGACAGGGGAGACCAGCCCCAGCATTTT. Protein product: CASSPDRGDQPQHF.

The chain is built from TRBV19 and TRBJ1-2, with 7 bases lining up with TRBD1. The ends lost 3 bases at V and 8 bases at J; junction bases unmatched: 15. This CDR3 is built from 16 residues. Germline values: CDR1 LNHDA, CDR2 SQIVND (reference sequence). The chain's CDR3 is CASSISQGTVQHGYTF. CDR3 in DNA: TGTGCCAGTAGTATCTCGCAGGGGACAGTACAACACGGCTACACCTTC.

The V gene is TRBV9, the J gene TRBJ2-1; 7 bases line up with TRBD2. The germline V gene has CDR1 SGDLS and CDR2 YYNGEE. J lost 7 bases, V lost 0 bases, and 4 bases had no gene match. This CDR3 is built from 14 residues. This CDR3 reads CASSVGGRVNEQFF. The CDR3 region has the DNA TGTGCCAGCAGCGTAGGAGGGAGGGTAAATGAGCAGTTCTTC.

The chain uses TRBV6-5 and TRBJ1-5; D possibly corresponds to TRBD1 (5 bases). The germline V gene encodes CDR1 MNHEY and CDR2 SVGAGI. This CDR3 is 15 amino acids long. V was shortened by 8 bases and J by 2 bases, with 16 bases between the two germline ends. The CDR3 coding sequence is TGTGCCAGCTACATCCACGGCAGGGGCAATCAGCCCCAGCATTTT. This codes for CASYIHGRGNQPQHF.

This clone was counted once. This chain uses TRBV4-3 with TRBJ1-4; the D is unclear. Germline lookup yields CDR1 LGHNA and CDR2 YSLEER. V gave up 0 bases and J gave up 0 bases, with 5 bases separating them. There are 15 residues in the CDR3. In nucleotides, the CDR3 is TGCGCCAGCAGCCAAGATGGCTCAACTAATGAAAAACTGTTTTTT. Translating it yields CASSQDGSTNEKLFF.

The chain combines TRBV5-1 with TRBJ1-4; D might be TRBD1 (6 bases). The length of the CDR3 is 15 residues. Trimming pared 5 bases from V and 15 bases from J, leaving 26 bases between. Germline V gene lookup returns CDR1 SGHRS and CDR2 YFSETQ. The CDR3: CASRRSSLGAELLFF. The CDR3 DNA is TGCGCCAGCAGGAGGAGCAGCTTGGGGGCCGAGCTCTTGTTTTTT.

In nucleotides, the CDR3 is TGTGCCAGCAGTCCCCCCTTTGGCCGGCCGGGTGCTTTCTTT. It yields the protein CASSPPFGRPGAFF. V gene TRBV28 combines with J gene TRBJ1-1; no definite D call. The CDR3 covers 14 residues. V was cut by 5 bases and J by 11 bases, with 21 bases left in between. Germline CDR1 reads MDHEN; CDR2 reads SYDVKM.

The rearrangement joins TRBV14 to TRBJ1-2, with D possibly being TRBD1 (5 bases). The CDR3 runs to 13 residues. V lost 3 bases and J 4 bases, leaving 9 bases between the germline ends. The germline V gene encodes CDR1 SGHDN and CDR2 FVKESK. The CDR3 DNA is TGTGCCAGCAGCCATGACAGAGCCTATGGCTACACCTTC. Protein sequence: CASSHDRAYGYTF.

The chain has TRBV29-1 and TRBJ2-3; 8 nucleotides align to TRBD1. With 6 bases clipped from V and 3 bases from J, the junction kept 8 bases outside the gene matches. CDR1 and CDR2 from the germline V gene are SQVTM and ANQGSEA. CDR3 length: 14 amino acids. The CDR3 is CSVARGTGTDTQYF. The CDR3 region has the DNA TGCAGCGTCGCCCGGGGGACAGGAACAGATACGCAGTATTTT.

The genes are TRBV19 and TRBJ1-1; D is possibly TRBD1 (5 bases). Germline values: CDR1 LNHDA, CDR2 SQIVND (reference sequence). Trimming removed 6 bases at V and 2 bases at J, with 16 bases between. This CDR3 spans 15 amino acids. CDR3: CASRPLSRENTEAFF. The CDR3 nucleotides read TGTGCCAGTAGGCCCCTGAGCAGGGAAAACACTGAAGCTTTCTTT.

CDR3 coding DNA: TGCAGCGGGCGGCAGGGGCCGAACACTGAAGCTTTCTTT. Its protein product is CSGRQGPNTEAFF. The chain combines TRBV29-1 with TRBJ1-1, with TRBD1 as a possible D gene (6 bases). Germline V gene sequence: CDR1 SQVTM, CDR2 ANQGSEA. The CDR3 consists of 13 residues. V gave up 7 bases and J gave up 1 base, with 13 bases separating them.

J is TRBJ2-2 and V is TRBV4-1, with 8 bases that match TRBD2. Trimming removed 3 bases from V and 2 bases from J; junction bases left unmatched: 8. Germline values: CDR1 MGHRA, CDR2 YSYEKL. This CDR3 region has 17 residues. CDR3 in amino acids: CASSQRWAGGNTGELFF. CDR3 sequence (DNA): TGCGCCAGCAGCCAGAGGTGGGCGGGAGGCAACACCGGGGAGCTGTTTTTT.